A selection of T cell receptor beta chains follows, all from one sample in a study of shared T cell receptors in the human thymus. The protocol was immunoSEQ multiplex PCR, while the TCRdb copy is restricted to in-frame clones and leaves out a portion. The sample lists over 650,000 clones; 70% to 90% were seen once. These same data were also listed under a study on human thymus T cells.

Source material: thymocytes. These TCRs come from a boy less than two years old with a congenital heart defect. CDR3s include the opening cysteine and the closing phenylalanine or tryptophan. The D gene is left open where the match is weak. Size is omitted from some rows. Given values are once, few, many or a class for expanded clones.

>TRBV10-3|-|-|TRBJ2-5
TGTGCCATCAGCGTGGCGAGGGCCCACCAAGAGACCCAGTACTTC
CAISVARAHQETQYF
>TRBV28|-|-|TRBJ1-5
TGTGCCAGCATTCAGGAAAGGCACAGGGTAGATCAGCCCCAGCATTTT
CASIQERHRVDQPQHF
>TRBV15|-|-|TRBJ2-7
TGTGCCACCAGCAGAGCCATAAGCGACGAGCAGTACTTC
CATSRAISDEQYF
>TRBV28|-|-|TRBJ2-2
TGTGCCAGCAGTTTCGAACAGGTCCATGGTCCCGGGGAGCTGTTTTTT
CASSFEQVHGPGELFF
>TRBV6-5|-|-|TRBJ2-1
TGTGCCAGCAGTCAACAGGGGGGGGGCGGTGAGCAGTTCTTC
CASSQQGGGGEQFF
>TRBV6-6|-|-|TRBJ2-3
TGTGCCAGCAGCCATACAGGGTGGGGCACAGATACGCAGTATTTT
CASSHTGWGTDTQYF
>TRBV18|-|TRBD1|TRBJ1-1
TGTGCCAGCTCACCCACTCAAGGACAGGCATTACCAACGCGCACTGAAGCTTTCTTT
CASSPTQGQALPTRTEAFF
>TRBV5-6|few|-|TRBJ1-1
TGTGCCAGCAGCTTGGCCGATGGTACAGGGTCAAAGGTGGGCACTGAAGCTTTCTTT
CASSLADGTGSKVGTEAFF
>TRBV7-6|-|TRBD1|TRBJ1-1
TGTGCCAGCAGCCCTCGGACAGGGGGACGGAACACTGAAGCTTTCTTT
CASSPRTGGRNTEAFF
>TRBV9|-|TRBD1|TRBJ1-1
TGTGCCAGCAGCGCTTACAGGGGATCGAACACTGAAGCTTTCTTT
CASSAYRGSNTEAFF
>TRBV28|-|TRBD1|TRBJ2-7
TGTGCCAGCACCTTCGAGGCCGGGACAGGGGAAGAGCAGTACTTC
CASTFEAGTGEEQYF
>TRBV7-9|-|-|TRBJ2-1
TGTGCCAGCAGCCGGGACAACTCCTACAATGAGCAGTTCTTC
CASSRDNSYNEQFF
>TRBV19|-|TRBD1|TRBJ1-5
TGTGCCAGTAGTACCACGCCCCTTCCGGGACAGGGGGCGATGAGCAATCAGCCCCAGCATTTT
CASSTTPLPGQGAMSNQPQHF
>TRBV5-1|-|-|TRBJ1-6
TGCGCCAGCAGCTGGGGAACTAGGGGGTCACCCCTCCACTTT
CASSWGTRGSPLHF
>TRBV4-3|-|TRBD1|TRBJ1-1
TGCGCCAGCAGCCAATTACAGGGGTTGAGCACTGAAGCTTTCTTT
CASSQLQGLSTEAFF
>TRBV28|-|TRBD1|TRBJ2-5
TGTGCCAGCAGACTCGGACAGGGGGCGGTGGAGACCCAGTACTTC
CASRLGQGAVETQYF
>TRBV15|-|-|TRBJ2-7
TGTGCCACCAGCCCCAGGTCAAACGAGCAGTACTTC
CATSPRSNEQYF
>TRBV10-3|-|-|TRBJ2-7
TGTGCCACCAAGAATTCCCAGGGTCGTCGAAGCTACGAGCAGTACTTC
CATKNSQGRRSYEQYF
>TRBV4-1|-|-|TRBJ2-1
TGCGCCAGCAGCCACCCGGCGGGGTTGTACAATGAGCAGTTCTTC
CASSHPAGLYNEQFF
>TRBV7-2|-|TRBD1|TRBJ1-5
TGTGCCAGCAGCTCCTCAGGGGGCGCGTATCAGCCCCAGCATTTT
CASSSSGGAYQPQHF
>TRBV19|-|TRBD1|TRBJ2-4
TGTGCCAGCGAGCCGGGACAGACTCTAGCCAAAAACATTCAGTACTTC
CASEPGQTLAKNIQYF
>TRBV7-2|-|TRBD1|TRBJ1-2
TGTGCCAGCAGCCAGGCCGGACAGGCTAACTATGGCTACACCTTC
CASSQAGQANYGYTF